The T cell receptor (beta chain) described here comes from a study of T cell responses to AZD1222 COVID-19 vaccine. Study results and caveats: It was only after the peak T cell response that any repertoires were sampled.

The CDR3 has 14 amino acids. Trimming removed 4 bases from V and 8 bases from J, with 14 bases in between. The germline CDR1 and CDR2 sequences are LNHDA and SQIVND (reference sequence). In regard to this clone: The antigen remains undetermined.

Repertoires were generated with immunoSEQ multiplex PCR, while TCRdb's copy carries only in-frame clones and drops some. The sample records about 130,000 clones, roughly nine tenths being singletons. The receptor comes from an adult in good health. The sequenced sample was peripheral blood, obtained on day 0 of AZD1222 vaccination. The V gene is TRBV19, the J gene TRBJ1-4, with TRBD1 as a possible D gene (5 bases). For the CDR3, the DNA is TGTGCCAGTAGTACCCCGGGGCCGAGGGAAAAACTGTTTTTT. Translation: CASSTPGPREKLFF.